Shown below are 31 T cell receptor beta chains from a single sample sequenced in a study of shared clonotypes between healthy human individuals. The data were produced by immunoSEQ multiplex PCR, yet TCRdb's version contains in-frame clones alone and is incomplete. Of roughly 2.4 million clones detected, approximately 96% appear once; the ten largest clones hold around 0.13%. Sequencing used naive CD4+ T cells sorted from blood. Subset given: CD45RA+ positively selected. Receptor source: a young man in good health.

The DNA of the CDR3 is TGTGCCAGCAGTTACTCTAGGACAGGGGTCAATGAGCAGTTCTTC. The encoded protein is CASSYSRTGVNEQFF. This chain uses TRBV6-5 with TRBJ2-1; the match to TRBD1 covers 9 bases. The ends lost 0 bases at V and 6 bases at J; junction bases unmatched: 3. Germline V gives CDR1 MNHEY, CDR2 SVGAGI. The CDR3 consists of 15 residues.

This clone was picked up one time. V usage is TRBV7-9 and J usage is TRBJ1-3; tentatively, D is TRBD1 (5 bases). Trimming removed 5 bases from V and 0 bases from J, with 11 bases in between. Germline lookup yields CDR1 SEHNR and CDR2 FQNEAQ (reference sequence). This CDR3 comprises 15 residues. CDR3 sequence (DNA): TGTGCCAGCAGCCCCTCGGGGGGCTCTGGAAACACCATATATTTT. This translates into CASSPSGGSGNTIYF.

The chain employs TRBV19 and TRBJ1-2; 8 bases line up with TRBD1. The CDR3 contains 14 residues. In germline, CDR1 is LNHDA, CDR2 SQIVND (reference sequence). V shed 5 bases and J 4 bases; nucleotides not matched to a gene: 6. The DNA of the CDR3 is TGTGCCAGTAGTCGACAGGGGATTGGCTATGGCTACACCTTC. This encodes CASSRQGIGYGYTF. Complete variable domain (other parts from reference TRBV19 and TRBJ1-2): DGGITQSPKYLFRKEGQNVTLSCEQNLNHDAMYWYRQDPGQGLRLIYYSQIVNDFQKGDIAEGYSVSREKKESFPLTVTSAQKNPTAFYLCASSRQGIGYGYTFGSGTRLTVV.

Details on this clone: This may stem from a read error, because a much larger clone lies one nucleotide away. The sample has other DNA sequences that encode this CDR3 too. The J gene is TRBJ2-5, the V gene TRBV6-1; D gene ambiguous. Germline V gene sequence: CDR1 MNHNS, CDR2 SASEGT. The CDR3 consists of 11 residues. Trimming removed 6 bases from V and 4 bases from J, with 6 bases in between. In nucleotides, the CDR3 is TGTGCCAGCAGCGTCGGAGAGACCCAGTACTTC. Its protein product is CASSVGETQYF.

The chain couples TRBV2 to TRBJ2-7; possible D gene TRBD1, 6 bases. CDR3 length: 14 amino acids. CDR1 is SNHLY, CDR2 FYNNEI, per germline. Trimming shortened V by 5 bases and J by 0 bases, and 11 bases separated the two germline ends. CDR3 coding DNA: TGTGCCAGCAGTAAGGACAGAGTCTCCTACGAGCAGTACTTC. Its protein product is CASSKDRVSYEQYF.

The chain's CDR3 is CASRQGIGDYGYTF. The CDR3 nucleotides are TGTGCCAGCAGACAGGGAATAGGTGACTATGGCTACACCTTC. The chain carries TRBV6-1 and TRBJ1-2; weak D call: TRBD1 (6 bases). This CDR3 spans 14 amino acids. The V gene's germline CDR1 is MNHNS and CDR2 SASEGT. Trimming took off 6 bases at V and 3 bases at J, with 14 bases between the two ends.

V usage is TRBV28 and J usage is TRBJ1-4; D gene ambiguous. V was shortened by 4 bases and J by 3 bases, with 3 bases between the two germline ends. CDR1 and CDR2 from the germline V gene are MDHEN and SYDVKM. This CDR3 contains 12 residues. This CDR3 is CASSSPNEKLFF. DNA for the CDR3: TGTGCCAGCAGTTCCCCTAATGAAAAACTGTTTTTT.

The chain recombines TRBV11-2 with TRBJ1-6; D call uncertain. Trimming removed 1 base from V and 13 bases from J, with 8 bases in between. CDR3 length equals 12 residues. The V gene's germline CDR1 is SGHAT and CDR2 FQNNGV. CDR3: CASSLALSPLHF. The CDR3 DNA reads TGTGCCAGCAGCTTAGCCCTTAGCCCCCTCCACTTT.

The rearrangement uses TRBV6-5 and TRBJ1-2; D is possibly TRBD1 (5 bases). Germline V gives CDR1 MNHEY, CDR2 SVGAGI. The CDR3 sequence is 13 residues long. V gave up 6 bases and J gave up 7 bases, with 15 bases separating them. The CDR3 coding sequence is TGTGCCAGCAGCCAAAGCAGGGCCGGTGGCTACACCTTC. It codes for CASSQSRAGGYTF.

The J gene is TRBJ1-4, the V gene TRBV10-3; 9 nucleotides match TRBD1. Trimming cost V 10 bases and J 6 bases; bases outside gene matches: 6. From germline, CDR1 is ENHRY and CDR2 SYGVKD. The CDR3 length is 13 residues. The CDR3 DNA reads TGTGCCACCACAGGGGGCGCGGATGAAAAACTGTTTTTT. Translating gives CATTGGADEKLFF.

As to this clone: An end of the junction does not agree with germline; a read error may underlie this. The chain links TRBV7-7 to TRBJ2-1; TRBD1 is a possible D gene (6 bases). Germline CDR1 SSHAT, CDR2 FNYEAQ (reference sequence). The CDR3 contains 13 residues. CDR3 amino acids: CASSQDSHNEQFF. DNA of the CDR3: TGTGCTAGCAGCCAGGACAGCCACAATGAGCAGTTCTTC. The full variable domain, its missing parts supplied by reference TRBV7-7 and TRBJ2-1, is GAGVSQSPRYKVTKRGQDVTLRCDPISSHATLYWYQQALGQGPEFLTYFNYEAQPDKSGLPSDRFSAERPEGSISTLTIQRTEQRDSAMYRCASSQDSHNEQFFGPGTRLTVL.

This clone was recorded a few times. This sample includes further DNA sequences coding for the same CDR3. The rearrangement uses TRBV5-1 and TRBJ2-1; possibly TRBD1 or TRBD2 for D (6 bases each). CDR1 is SGHRS and CDR2 is YFSETQ in the germline V gene. The CDR3 spans 15 residues. The ends were cut back, 2 bases at V and 0 bases at J, with 9 bases in the middle. This CDR3 is CASSFGGLSYNEQFF. CDR3 bases: TGCGCCAGCAGCTTCGGGGGCCTCTCCTACAATGAGCAGTTCTTC.

V usage is TRBV30 and J usage is TRBJ2-5; 9 bases agree with TRBD2. CDR1 is GTSNPN, CDR2 SVGIG, per germline (reference sequence). V gave up 1 base and J gave up 5 bases; unmatched junction bases: 2. This CDR3 contains 13 residues. CDR3 protein: CAWSGGRAETQYF. The CDR3 DNA sequence: TGTGCCTGGAGTGGCGGGAGGGCGGAGACCCAGTACTTC. The whole variable domain, filled in from reference TRBV30 and TRBJ2-5, reads SQTIHQWPATLVQPVGSPLSLECTVEGTSNPNLYWYRQAAGRGLQLLFYSVGIGQISSEVPQNLSASRPQDRQFILSSKKLLLSDSGFYLCAWSGGRAETQYFGPGTRLLVL.

About this clone: This CDR3 is also generated by other DNA sequences in the sample. The genes are TRBV18 and TRBJ2-7; 11 positions agree with TRBD2. The CDR3 runs 15 residues. The V gene's germline CDR1 is KGHSH and CDR2 LQKENI. V was pared by 3 bases and J by 4 bases, with 5 bases of the junction left unmatched. CDR3 loop: CASSPTSGSSYEQYF. CDR3 DNA sequence: TGTGCCAGCTCACCTACTAGCGGGAGTTCGTACGAGCAGTACTTC.

The V gene is TRBV7-2, the J gene TRBJ2-3, with 13 bases matching TRBD2. The germline gives CDR1 SGHTA, CDR2 FQGNSA. The junction had 6 bases not matched to a gene; V was cut back by 5 bases and J by 1 base. There are 17 residues in the CDR3. CDR3 sequence: CASSKEGLAGGTDTQYF. DNA of the CDR3: TGTGCCAGCAGCAAAGAAGGACTAGCGGGAGGCACAGATACGCAGTATTTT.

The rearrangement links TRBV25-1 to TRBJ1-2; TRBD1 aligns across 8 bases. The CDR3 runs to 16 residues. In germline, CDR1 is MGHDK, CDR2 SYGVNS. The V and J ends lost 5 bases and 3 bases, in that order; junction bases with no gene match: 11. The CDR3 loop reads CASSTGTGFSYYGYTF. As DNA, the CDR3 is TGTGCCAGCAGTACCGGGACAGGATTCTCCTACTATGGCTACACCTTC.

The genes are TRBV6-6 and TRBJ2-6; no firm D call. Germline V gives CDR1 MNHNY, CDR2 SVGAGI (reference sequence). The CDR3 has 15 residues. Trimming removed 8 bases at V and 1 base at J, with 12 bases between. The CDR3: CASSPFPSGANVLTF. In nucleotides, the CDR3 is TGTGCCAGCTCCCCCTTCCCTTCTGGGGCCAACGTCCTGACTTTC.

V usage is TRBV2 and J usage is TRBJ1-1; no definite D call. Germline loops: CDR1 SNHLY, CDR2 FYNNEI. V lost 7 bases and J lost 6, with 9 bases in between. The CDR3 totals 11 residues. CDR3 in amino acids: CASMAGSEAFF. DNA of the CDR3: TGTGCCAGCATGGCGGGCTCTGAAGCTTTCTTT.

As to this clone: Within the sample, other DNA sequences also encode this same CDR3. This sequence joins TRBV20-1 and TRBJ2-5; D not certain. The V gene lost 6 bases and the J gene lost 4 bases, with 9 bases spanning the gap. CDR1 is DFQATT, CDR2 SNEGSKA, per germline (reference sequence). The CDR3 is made up of 11 amino acids. The CDR3 nucleotides are TGCAGTGCCCGGGTGGGAGAGACCCAGTACTTC. Protein product: CSARVGETQYF.

The V gene is TRBV6-5, the J gene TRBJ2-2; unclear D gene. This CDR3 is built from 14 residues. V was clipped by 6 bases and J by 2 bases, with 10 bases between them. The germline gives CDR1 MNHEY, CDR2 SVGAGI. CDR3 region: CASSVLENTGELFF. DNA for the CDR3: TGTGCCAGCAGCGTTCTTGAAAACACCGGGGAGCTGTTTTTT.

This clone was recorded a few times. Distinct nucleotide sequences in the sample also encode this CDR3. The rearrangement joins TRBV10-3 to TRBJ1-2, with D possibly matching TRBD1 (6 bases). From germline, CDR1 is ENHRY and CDR2 SYGVKD. V lost 0 bases and J 4 bases, leaving 6 bases between the germline ends. This CDR3 is 13 amino acids long. In nucleotides, the CDR3 is TGTGCCATCAGTGAGTCGACAGGCTATGGCTACACCTTC. It codes for CAISESTGYGYTF.

This CDR3 is CASSKGQGPPYGYTF. DNA for the CDR3: TGCGCCAGCAGCAAGGGACAGGGACCCCCCTATGGCTACACCTTC. The V gene is TRBV5-1, the J gene TRBJ1-2; 9 nucleotides line up with TRBD1. The J segment lost 4 bases and the V segment lost 4 bases, leaving 8 bases of the junction unmatched. Germline CDR1 reads SGHRS; CDR2 reads YFSETQ. The CDR3 is 15 residues long.

V is TRBV12-5 and J is TRBJ1-5; D is undetermined. This CDR3 contains 13 residues. Germline-derived CDR1 and CDR2 are LGHNT and FRNRAP. Trimming took 7 bases from V and 0 from J, leaving 7 bases between them. The chain's CDR3 is CASALRSNQPQHF. The DNA of the CDR3 is TGTGCTAGTGCCTTACGTAGCAATCAGCCCCAGCATTTT.

The chain couples TRBV7-2 to TRBJ2-7; D perhaps matches TRBD2 (6 bases). Trimming removed 5 bases at V and 0 bases at J, with 14 bases between. Germline loops: CDR1 SGHTA, CDR2 FQGNSA. This CDR3 has 15 residues. The CDR3 is CASSTRGLSSYEQYF. DNA of the CDR3: TGTGCCAGCAGCACGAGGGGACTTAGCTCCTACGAGCAGTACTTC.

To note about this clone: Germline and junction disagree at one end, which may indicate a read error. The V gene is TRBV2, the J gene TRBJ1-1; D is undetermined. Germline CDR1 SNHLY, CDR2 FYNNEI. This CDR3 region has 14 residues. The CDR3 is CASREGRLGTEAFF. The CDR3 nucleotides are TGTGCCAGCAGGGAAGGGCGGTTGGGCACTGAAGCTTTCTTT.

V and J are TRBV10-3 and TRBJ1-6, with TRBD1 matching 9 bases. This CDR3 is built from 17 residues. The V segment lost 0 bases and the J segment 7 bases; nucleotides outside the gene matches: 7. From germline, CDR1 is ENHRY and CDR2 SYGVKD. The CDR3, as DNA: TGTGCCATCAGTGAGTCCCGGGGACAGGGTCCGAATTCACCCCTCCACTTT. This sequence encodes CAISESRGQGPNSPLHF.

This clone has a single count. The chain carries TRBV27 and TRBJ1-2; 9 bases agree with TRBD1. Looked up from germline, CDR1 is MNHEY and CDR2 is SMNVEV (reference sequence). V lost 6 bases and J lost 3; bases outside the gene matches: 8. The CDR3 spans 15 residues. The chain's CDR3 is CASSRTGGWDYGYTF. The CDR3 DNA follows: TGTGCCAGCAGCCGAACAGGGGGCTGGGACTATGGCTACACCTTC.

The V call is TRBV10-3, the J call TRBJ2-5; 12 bases align to TRBD1. Germline V lookup: CDR1 ENHRY, CDR2 SYGVKD. Losses at the gene ends were 5 bases for V and 0 bases for J; bases not matched to a gene: 7. The CDR3 contains 17 residues. CDR3 bases: TGTGCCATCAGTACTGGGACAGGGGGCCTCTACCAAGAGACCCAGTACTTC. This sequence encodes CAISTGTGGLYQETQYF.

This chain uses TRBV15 with TRBJ2-5, with D tentatively TRBD1 (7 bases). The V end lost 6 bases, the J end lost 1 base, and 21 bases lay between the germline ends. The CDR3 extends over 17 amino acids. Germline V gene lookup returns CDR1 LNHNV and CDR2 YYDKDF (reference sequence). The CDR3 here is CATRRMHGGGFQETQYF. CDR3 in DNA: TGTGCCACCAGGCGTATGCACGGAGGGGGCTTCCAAGAGACCCAGTACTTC.

The V gene is TRBV11-3, the J gene TRBJ2-7, with 13 bases identical to TRBD2. Germline CDR1 and CDR2: SGHNT and YENEEA. The CDR3 runs to 15 residues. Losses at the gene ends were 4 bases for V and 7 bases for J; bases not matched to a gene: 7. CDR3 bases: TGTGCCAGCAGCTCGGGGACTAGCGGGACAAGTGAGCAGTACTTC. This gives the protein CASSSGTSGTSEQYF.

V gene TRBV7-2 combines with J gene TRBJ2-1; 10 nucleotides line up with TRBD2. V shed 5 bases and J 14 bases; nucleotides not matched to a gene: 12. Germline V gives CDR1 SGHTA, CDR2 FQGNSA. The CDR3 has 14 residues. CDR3 nucleotide sequence: TGTGCCAGCAGCCCAACTCTAGCGGGAGAAAGGGAGTTCTTC. It encodes CASSPTLAGEREFF. The whole variable domain, filled in from reference TRBV7-2 and TRBJ2-1, reads GAGVSQSPSNKVTEKGKDVELRCDPISGHTALYWYRQSLGQGLEFLIYFQGNSAPDKSGLPSDRFSAERTGGSVSTLTIQRTQQEDSAVYLCASSPTLAGEREFFGPGTRLTVL.